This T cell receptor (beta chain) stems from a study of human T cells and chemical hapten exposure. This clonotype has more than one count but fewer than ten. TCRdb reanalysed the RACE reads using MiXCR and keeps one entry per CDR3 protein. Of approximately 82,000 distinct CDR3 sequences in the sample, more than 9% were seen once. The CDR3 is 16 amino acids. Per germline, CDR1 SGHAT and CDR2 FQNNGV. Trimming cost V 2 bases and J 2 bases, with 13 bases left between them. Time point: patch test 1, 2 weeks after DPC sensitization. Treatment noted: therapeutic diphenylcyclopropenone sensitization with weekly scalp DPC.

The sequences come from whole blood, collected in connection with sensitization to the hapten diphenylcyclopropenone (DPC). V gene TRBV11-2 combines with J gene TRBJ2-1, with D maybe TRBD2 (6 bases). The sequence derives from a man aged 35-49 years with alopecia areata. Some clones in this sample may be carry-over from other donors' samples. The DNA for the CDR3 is TGTGCCAGCAGCTTATGGGCGGGGCTCACCTACAATGAGCAGTTCTTC. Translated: CASSLWAGLTYNEQFF.